The source of this T cell receptor (beta chain) is a study of long-term antiretroviral therapy in people with HIV. V dropped 3 bases and J dropped 0 bases, with 10 bases sitting between them. This CDR3 has 15 residues. The V gene's germline CDR1 is LNHDA and CDR2 SQIVND (reference sequence). In the case of this clone: The antigen is undetermined.

Researchers report immunoSEQ v3.0 was run at survey level. TCRdb's copy holds only in-frame clones and misses some; the assay was immunoSEQ multiplex PCR. This sample has tens of thousands of clones, with 84% found just once. Overall study results and limits: Clones that had undergone expansion before ART dominated the repertoire at all time points. Blood sampling spanned 2004 to 2017, possibly under older ART regimens. Therapy changes, viral resistance and ART adherence were not documented in the available data.

The origin of this receptor is a woman aged 45 to 65 with HIV. Source: unsorted PBMCs, taken 1.9 years after starting antiretroviral therapy. The chain combines TRBV19 with TRBJ2-3, with a weak D call TRBD2 (5 bases). The CDR3 loop is CASSMVASSTDTQYF. CDR3 sequence (DNA): TGTGCCAGTAGTATGGTAGCGTCTAGCACAGATACGCAGTATTTT.